The 15 T cell receptor beta chains below come from one sample, sequenced in a study of T cells in localized non-small cell lung cancer (dated by TCRdb to 2020 to 2022). Library prep was done by the immunoSEQ multiplex PCR assay. In TCRdb, the immuneACCESS table is reduced to in-frame sequences with V and J assigned. These tables do not hold every clone; where another copy was compared, an unresolved V gene accounts for under half, and the others remain unexplained. Present in this sample are some 24,000 clones, around 86% of which were seen just once. Roughly 6.2% of the sample comes from the top ten. The source was peripheral blood, collected before any cancer treatment. These receptor sequences come from a male donor aged 60 or older with stage II squamous cell lung carcinoma.

The gene calls are TRBV19 and TRBJ2-7; D possibly corresponds to TRBD1 (5 bases). The germline V gene encodes CDR1 LNHDA and CDR2 SQIVND (reference sequence). The CDR3 is made up of 14 amino acids. Between the trimmed V and J ends, which lost 3 bases and 3 bases, there was a span of 12 bases. Here the CDR3 reads CASSIPGKNYEQYF. The CDR3, as DNA: TGTGCCAGTAGTATTCCAGGGAAAAACTACGAGCAGTACTTC.

This clone came up a few times. V and J are TRBV21-1 and TRBJ2-7; the D call in the table, TRBD1, was not verified against the DNA. TRBV21-1 is recorded as a pseudogene. This CDR3 contains 16 residues. This chain's CDR3 is CASSKRGTGGSYEQYF. The CDR3 coding sequence is TGTGCCAGCAGCAAACGAGGGACAGGGGGCTCCTACGAGCAGTACTTC.

J is TRBJ1-3 and V is TRBV5-1; D unresolved. In germline, CDR1 is SGHRS, CDR2 YFSETQ. Trimming removed 0 bases from V and 0 bases from J, with 4 bases in between. CDR3 length: 14 amino acids. In DNA, the CDR3 is TGCGCCAGCAGCTTGGCGAGCTCTGGAAACACCATATATTTT. It codes for CASSLASSGNTIYF.

This clone was seen a single time. The chain is built from TRBV7-9 and TRBJ2-3; tentative D call: TRBD2 (5 bases). Between the trimmed V and J ends, which lost 5 bases and 1 base, there was a span of 10 bases. The CDR3 covers 14 residues. Per the germline V gene, CDR1 is SEHNR and CDR2 is FQNEAQ (reference sequence). CDR3 amino acids: CASSVTGGTDTQYF. Written as DNA, the CDR3 is TGTGCCAGCAGCGTGACCGGGGGCACAGATACGCAGTATTTT. Using reference TRBV7-9 and TRBJ2-3 for the parts outside the CDR3, the full variable domain is DTGVSQNPRHKITKRGQNVTFRCDPISEHNRLYWYRQTLGQGPEFLTYFQNEAQLEKSRLLSDRFSAERPKGSFSTLEIQRTEQGDSAMYLCASSVTGGTDTQYFGPGTRLTVL.

The chain recombines TRBV13 with TRBJ1-3; the D is unclear. The CDR3 length is 13 residues. The V and J ends lost 5 bases and 3 bases respectively, with 8 bases between them. Germline V gives CDR1 PRHDT, CDR2 FYEKMQ (reference sequence). CDR3 in DNA: TGTGCCAGCAGCCTGTCATTTGGAAACACCATATATTTT. Translating gives CASSLSFGNTIYF. The entire variable domain, with the rest obtained from reference TRBV13 and TRBJ1-3, is as follows: AAGVIQSPRHLIKEKRETATLKCYPIPRHDTVYWYQQGPGQDPQFLISFYEKMQSDKGSIPDRFSAQQFSDYHSELNMSSLELGDSALYFCASSLSFGNTIYFGEGSWLTVV.

The gene calls are TRBV7-2 and TRBJ2-3, with 8 bases identical to TRBD2. Germline CDR1 SGHTA, CDR2 FQGNSA. This CDR3 region has 16 residues. V shed 5 bases, J shed 0 bases, and the junction held 7 bases outside the gene matches. CDR3 in DNA: TGTGCCAGCAGCATGCGGACTAGCAGCAGCACAGATACGCAGTATTTT. Encoded protein: CASSMRTSSSTDTQYF. Filled out from reference TRBV7-2 and TRBJ2-3, the complete variable domain reads GAGVSQSPSNKVTEKGKDVELRCDPISGHTALYWYRQSLGQGLEFLIYFQGNSAPDKSGLPSDRFSAERTGGSVSTLTIQRTQQEDSAVYLCASSMRTSSSTDTQYFGPGTRLTVL.

As for this clone: Distinct nucleotide sequences in the sample also encode this CDR3. The chain joins TRBV2 to TRBJ1-1, with D possibly TRBD1 on 6 matching bases. The CDR3 loop spans 15 amino acids. The germline V and J ends were trimmed by 3 bases and 4 bases, with 15 bases remaining between them. CDR1 and CDR2 (germline): SNHLY, FYNNEI. The CDR3 DNA sequence: TGTGCCAGCAGTGAGCGGAGGGGGTTGGGCACTGAAGCTTTCTTT. This sequence encodes CASSERRGLGTEAFF.

This clone has more than one count but fewer than ten. The chain has TRBV5-4 and TRBJ2-3, with 7 bases matching TRBD2. V shed 4 bases, J shed 12 bases, and the junction held 8 bases outside the gene matches. CDR3 length: 12 amino acids. Germline CDR1 SGHNT, CDR2 YYREEE (reference sequence). CDR3 sequence: CASSQDSAGQYF. DNA of the CDR3: TGTGCCAGCAGCCAGGACTCAGCGGGACAGTATTTT.

J is TRBJ2-7 and V is TRBV7-2; 14 positions agree with TRBD2. J lost 7 bases, V lost 5 bases, and 13 bases had no gene match. CDR3 length: 17 residues. Germline V lookup: CDR1 SGHTA, CDR2 FQGNSA. The DNA of the CDR3 is TGTGCCAGCAGCCCGTACCCGGGACTAGCGGGAGTAAGAGAGCAGTACTTC. Amino acids: CASSPYPGLAGVREQYF.

The chain links TRBV30 to TRBJ2-7; 7 bases match TRBD1. Germline V gene sequence: CDR1 GTSNPN, CDR2 SVGIG (reference sequence). The trim removed 2 bases at V and 1 base at J, leaving 5 bases unmatched. This CDR3 has 14 residues. In nucleotides, the CDR3 is TGTGCCTGGAGTCCAGGGGGACAGTCCTACGAGCAGTACTTC. Its translation is CAWSPGGQSYEQYF.

The chain joins TRBV9 to TRBJ1-3; D remains unclear. Germline V gene data show CDR1 as SGDLS and CDR2 as YYNGEE. CDR3 length equals 16 residues. Trimming cost V 6 bases and J 0 bases, with 16 bases left between them. The CDR3 loop is CASTLTGSSSGNTIYF. DNA for the CDR3: TGTGCCAGCACCCTGACGGGATCGAGCTCTGGAAACACCATATATTTT.

The chain employs TRBV2 and TRBJ2-1; 7 bases fit TRBD2. After removal of 6 bases from V and 0 bases from J, the junction contained 5 bases not matched to a gene. This CDR3 comprises 15 residues. Germline lookup yields CDR1 SNHLY and CDR2 FYNNEI. The DNA of the CDR3 is TGTGCCAGCAGCCTGACGGGGGGCTCCTACAATGAGCAGTTCTTC. Protein: CASSLTGGSYNEQFF. The full variable domain, with the rest looked up from reference TRBV2 and TRBJ2-1, is EPEVTQTPSHQVTQMGQEVILRCVPISNHLYFYWYRQILGQKVEFLVSFYNNEISEKSEIFDDQFSVERPDGSNFTLKIRSTKLEDSAMYFCASSLTGGSYNEQFFGPGTRLTVL.

The chain joins TRBV6-1 to TRBJ1-1, with D maybe TRBD1 (6 bases). In germline, CDR1 is MNHNS, CDR2 SASEGT. The CDR3 totals 15 residues. Trimming pared 3 bases from V and 1 base from J, leaving 12 bases between. The chain's CDR3 is CASSDSGGGNTEAFF. The CDR3 DNA reads as TGTGCCAGCAGTGATAGCGGGGGCGGGAACACTGAAGCTTTCTTT.

The genes are TRBV11-2 and TRBJ1-5, with a weak D call TRBD1 (5 bases). The CDR3 consists of 12 residues. Trimming left V 5 bases short and J 11 bases short, with 13 bases between. Germline CDR1 is SGHAT and CDR2 is FQNNGV. DNA of the CDR3: TGTGCCAGCAGCCCCCCTGGGGGGGCCCAGCATTTT. Amino acids: CASSPPGGAQHF.

This clone was seen a single time. The chain couples TRBV2 to TRBJ2-1; D possibly corresponds to TRBD2 (5 bases). Germline assignment: CDR1 SNHLY and CDR2 FYNNEI. The CDR3 totals 14 residues. V dropped 7 bases and J dropped 2 bases, with 12 bases sitting between them. CDR3 nucleotides: TGTGCCAGCACCGGGAACGGACCCTACAATGAGCAGTTCTTC. This translates into CASTGNGPYNEQFF.